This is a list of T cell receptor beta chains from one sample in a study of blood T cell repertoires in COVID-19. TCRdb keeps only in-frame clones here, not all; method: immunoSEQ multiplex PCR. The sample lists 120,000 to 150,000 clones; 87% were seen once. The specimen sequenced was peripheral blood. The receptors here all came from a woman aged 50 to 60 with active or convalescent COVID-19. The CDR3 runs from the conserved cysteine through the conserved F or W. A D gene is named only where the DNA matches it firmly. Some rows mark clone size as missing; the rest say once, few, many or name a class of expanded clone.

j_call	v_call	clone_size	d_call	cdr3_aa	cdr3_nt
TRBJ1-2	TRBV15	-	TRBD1	CATSRDPTGGYDGYTF	TGTGCCACCAGCAGAGACCCGACAGGGGGCTACGATGGCTACACCTTC
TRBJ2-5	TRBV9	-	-	CASSVHSLGETQYF	TGTGCCAGCAGCGTACACAGTCTTGGGGAGACCCAGTACTTC
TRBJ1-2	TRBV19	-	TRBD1	CASSPQDRGASTF	TGTGCCAGTAGTCCTCAGGACAGGGGGGCTTCGACCTTC
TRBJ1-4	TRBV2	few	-	CASSGSDKGEKLFF	TGTGCCAGCAGTGGGTCGGACAAGGGTGAAAAACTGTTTTTT
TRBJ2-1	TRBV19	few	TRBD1	CASSIAGQGRYNEQFF	TGTGCCAGTAGTATAGCGGGACAGGGACGATACAATGAGCAGTTCTTC
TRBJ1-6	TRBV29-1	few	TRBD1	CSVASGQGNSPLHF	TGCAGCGTTGCTTCGGGACAGGGGAATTCACCCCTCCACTTT
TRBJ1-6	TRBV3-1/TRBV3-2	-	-	CASSQELGINSPLHF	TGTGCCAGCAGCCAAGAACTAGGGATAAATTCACCCCTCCACTTT
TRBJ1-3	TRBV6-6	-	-	CASSYSQQGNTIYF	TGTGCCAGCAGTTACTCTCAACAGGGAAACACCATATATTTT
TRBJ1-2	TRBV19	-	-	CASSIHSGSYGYTF	TGTGCCAGTAGTATACATTCGGGAAGCTATGGCTACACCTTC
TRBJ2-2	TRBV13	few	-	CASSSSKSTANTGELFF	TGTGCCAGCAGCTCCTCCAAATCGACAGCGAACACCGGGGAGCTGTTTTTT
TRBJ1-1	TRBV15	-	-	CATSRDPGYAEAFF	TGTGCCACCAGCAGAGATCCCGGGTACGCTGAAGCTTTCTTT
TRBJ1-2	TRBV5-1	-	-	CASSLESGDYGYTF	TGCGCCAGCAGCTTGGAGTCGGGAGACTATGGCTACACCTTC
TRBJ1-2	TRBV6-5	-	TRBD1	CASSLQGANYGYTF	TGTGCCAGCTCTTTACAGGGGGCGAACTATGGCTACACCTTC
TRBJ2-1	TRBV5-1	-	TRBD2	CASSLGSTSINEQFF	TGCGCCAGCAGCTTGGGGTCGACTAGCATAAATGAGCAGTTCTTC
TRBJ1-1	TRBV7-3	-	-	CASSLRGDSGAEAFF	TGTGCCAGCAGCTTAAGGGGGGACTCAGGTGCTGAAGCTTTCTTT
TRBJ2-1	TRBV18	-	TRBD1	CASSPGQGSEQFF	TGTGCCAGCTCACCCGGACAGGGAAGCGAGCAGTTCTTC
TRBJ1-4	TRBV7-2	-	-	CASSPILRQKLFF	TGTGCCAGCAGTCCAATCCTCAGGCAGAAACTGTTTTTT
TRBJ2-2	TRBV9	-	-	CASSVEAGRTGELFF	TGTGCCAGCAGCGTAGAGGCGGGGCGGACGGGGGAGCTGTTTTTT
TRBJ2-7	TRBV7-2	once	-	CASSLWRASYEQYF	TGTGCCAGCAGCTTATGGCGGGCTTCCTACGAGCAGTACTTC
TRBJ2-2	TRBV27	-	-	CASLARQNTGELFF	TGTGCCAGCCTGGCTCGTCAAAACACCGGGGAGCTGTTTTTT
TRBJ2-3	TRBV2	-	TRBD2	CASSGLAGVSTDTQYF	TGTGCCAGCAGCGGACTAGCGGGGGTCAGCACAGATACGCAGTATTTT
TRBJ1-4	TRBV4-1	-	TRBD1	CASTLVGTATNEKLFF	TGCGCCAGCACCCTCGTCGGGACAGCAACTAATGAAAAACTGTTTTTT
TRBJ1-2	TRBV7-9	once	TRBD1	CASSLVGQGAYDYGYTF	TGTGCCAGCAGCTTAGTGGGACAGGGCGCTTACGACTATGGCTACACCTTC
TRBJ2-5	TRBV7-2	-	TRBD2	CASSLDANGGETQYF	TGTGCCAGCAGCCTCGACGCCAACGGGGGGGAGACCCAGTACTTC
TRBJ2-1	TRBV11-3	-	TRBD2	CASSHSSGVFNEQFF	TGTGCCAGCAGCCACTCTAGCGGAGTATTCAATGAGCAGTTCTTC
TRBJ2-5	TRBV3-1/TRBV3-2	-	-	CASSRTGETQYF	TGTGCCAGCAGCCGTACGGGAGAGACCCAGTACTTC
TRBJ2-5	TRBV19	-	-	CASSGGPKSETQYF	TGTGCCAGTAGCGGCGGGCCAAAGAGTGAGACCCAGTACTTC
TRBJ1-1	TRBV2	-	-	CASSLGGPNTEAFF	TGTGCCAGCTCCCTAGGGGGTCCGAACACTGAAGCTTTCTTT
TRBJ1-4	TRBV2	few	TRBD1	CASSIDRGRGEKLFF	TGTGCCAGCAGTATAGACAGGGGGCGAGGTGAAAAACTGTTTTTT
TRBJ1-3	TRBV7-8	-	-	CASSIVGQSSGNTIYF	TGTGCCAGCAGCATCGTGGGACAAAGCTCTGGAAACACCATATATTTT
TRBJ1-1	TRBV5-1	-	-	CASSVTITGTIAEAFF	TGCGCCAGCAGCGTTACGATAACCGGGACTATCGCTGAAGCTTTCTTT
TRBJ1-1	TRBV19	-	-	CASGHLNTEAFF	TGTGCCAGTGGTCACTTGAACACTGAAGCTTTCTTT
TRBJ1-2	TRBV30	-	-	CAWSPVQGGPYGYTF	TGTGCCTGGAGCCCTGTACAGGGCGGCCCTTATGGCTACACCTTC
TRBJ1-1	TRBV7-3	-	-	CASSLTATAEAFF	TGTGCCAGCAGCTTAACGGCCACAGCTGAAGCTTTCTTT
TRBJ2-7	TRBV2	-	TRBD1	CASSEAAGTVYEQYF	TGTGCCAGCAGTGAAGCGGCCGGGACAGTCTACGAGCAGTACTTC
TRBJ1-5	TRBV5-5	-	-	CAKSAEQPQHF	TGTGCCAAAAGCGCAGAGCAGCCCCAGCATTTT
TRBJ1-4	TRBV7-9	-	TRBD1	CASSPGQENEKLFF	TGTGCCAGCAGCCCGGGACAGGAGAATGAAAAACTGTTTTTT
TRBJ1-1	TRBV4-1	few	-	CASSLRGNTEAFF	TGCGCCAGCAGCCTCAGGGGAAACACTGAAGCTTTCTTT
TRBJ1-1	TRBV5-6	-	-	CASRQGSGEAFF	TGTGCCAGCAGGCAGGGGAGCGGTGAAGCTTTCTTT
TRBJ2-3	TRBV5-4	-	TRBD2	CASSLEGAGAADTQYF	TGTGCCAGCAGCTTGGAGGGCGCGGGAGCCGCAGATACGCAGTATTTT
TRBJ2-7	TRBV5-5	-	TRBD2	CASSLVPSGAYEQYF	TGTGCCAGCAGCTTGGTCCCTAGCGGGGCCTACGAGCAGTACTTC
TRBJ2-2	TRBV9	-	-	CASSVSGNTGELFF	TGTGCCAGCAGCGTTAGCGGAAACACCGGGGAGCTGTTTTTT
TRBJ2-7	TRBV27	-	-	CASSTQKSYEQYF	TGTGCCAGCAGTACACAGAAGTCCTACGAGCAGTACTTC
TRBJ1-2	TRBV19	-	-	CASSIAPRLDYGYTF	TGTGCCAGTAGTATAGCTCCCAGACTAGACTATGGCTACACCTTC
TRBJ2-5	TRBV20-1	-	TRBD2	CSASKASGRETQYF	TGCAGTGCTAGTAAGGCTAGCGGGAGAGAGACCCAGTACTTC
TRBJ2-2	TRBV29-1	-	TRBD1	CSARDRATNTGELFF	TGCAGCGCCCGGGACAGGGCCACGAACACCGGGGAGCTGTTTTTT
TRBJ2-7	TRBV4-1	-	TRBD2	CASSQTSETYEQYF	TGCGCCAGCAGCCAAACTAGCGAGACCTACGAGCAGTACTTC